Listed below are T cell receptor beta chains from one sample, sequenced in a study of T-cell reconstitution after alpha-beta-depleted transplantation in children. TCRdb re-derived calls from the PCR reads in MiXCR, one entry per CDR3 protein. The sample yields around 580,000 distinct CDR3 sequences, 25% to 30% seen once. Specimen: PBMCs, collected before TCRalphabeta/CD19-depleted stem cell transplant. These receptors originate from a boy younger than two with Wiskott-Aldrich syndrome, due to receive a stem cell transplant. CDR3s include the opening cysteine and the closing phenylalanine or tryptophan. Each record gives: clone size, J gene, D gene, V gene, CDR3 protein, CDR3 DNA. A D gene is named only where the DNA matches it firmly. A row's size may be missing; if present it is once, few, many or a size class.

>many|TRBJ2-3|-|TRBV20-1
CSARVSGTDTQYF
TGCAGTGCTAGAGTAAGCGGAACAGATACGCAGTATTTT
>-|TRBJ1-4|TRBD1|TRBV4-2
CASSQDGSGTANEKLFF
TGTGCCAGCAGCCAAGATGGCTCAGGGACAGCTAATGAAAAACTGTTTTTT
>few|TRBJ2-3|TRBD2|TRBV27
CASSNPSLAGVSDTQYF
TGTGCCAGCAGTAACCCCTCACTAGCGGGAGTGTCAGATACGCAGTATTTT
>few|TRBJ2-7|TRBD1|TRBV19
CASTSGQGYPYEQYF
TGTGCCAGTACCTCGGGACAGGGATATCCCTACGAGCAGTACTTC
>-|TRBJ2-1|TRBD2|TRBV2
CASSETATSNGNEQFF
TGTGCCAGCAGTGAAACAGCGACTAGCAATGGCAATGAGCAGTTCTTC
>-|TRBJ2-3|TRBD2|TRBV10-3
CAITVSREESTQYF
TGTGCCATCACCGTCTCGCGGGAGGAGTCTACGCAGTATTTT
>-|TRBJ2-1|-|TRBV7-8
CASSLAKGQGDPDGDEQFF
TGTGCCAGCAGCTTAGCGAAGGGGCAGGGAGACCCCGATGGCGATGAGCAGTTCTTC
>-|TRBJ2-1|TRBD2|TRBV25-1
CASSDSGGRFYNEQFF
TGTGCCAGCAGTGATTCTGGCGGGAGGTTCTACAATGAGCAGTTCTTC
>few|TRBJ1-5|-|TRBV19
CASSIQGDNQPQHF
TGTGCCAGTAGTATTCAGGGCGACAATCAGCCCCAGCATTTT
>few|TRBJ2-1|TRBD2|TRBV27
CASSPSGLGSYNEQFF
TGTGCCAGCAGTCCCTCGGGACTAGGCTCCTACAATGAGCAGTTCTTC
>-|TRBJ2-1|TRBD2|TRBV7-9
CASSLELGRNSYNEQFF
TGTGCCAGCAGCTTAGAGCTCGGGAGGAACTCCTACAATGAGCAGTTCTTC
>few|TRBJ2-3|-|TRBV28
CASSLYQHSTDTQYF
TGTGCCAGCAGCTTATATCAGCACAGCACAGATACGCAGTATTTT
>few|TRBJ1-1|-|TRBV5-1
CASSLGSTEAFF
TGCGCCAGCAGCTTGGGTTCCACTGAAGCTTTCTTT
>-|TRBJ2-7|TRBD2|TRBV20-1
CSARGGLVKGYEQYF
TGCAGTGCTAGGGGGGGACTAGTTAAAGGTTACGAGCAGTACTTC
>-|TRBJ2-3|TRBD1|TRBV2
CASTRTGSTDTQYF
TGTGCCAGCACTAGGACAGGGAGCACAGATACGCAGTATTTT
>-|TRBJ2-1|-|TRBV29-1
CSVDHKLASYNEQFF
TGCAGCGTTGACCATAAACTAGCTTCCTACAATGAGCAGTTCTTC
>few|TRBJ2-5|TRBD2|TRBV5-5
CASSLWRTSGSNLETQYF
TGTGCCAGCAGCTTGTGGCGAACTAGCGGGAGCAACCTAGAGACCCAGTACTTC
>-|TRBJ1-2|-|TRBV9
CASSVASSYGYTF
TGTGCCAGCAGCGTAGCGTCCAGCTATGGCTACACCTTC
>-|TRBJ2-1|-|TRBV20-1
CSAELKRAEYNEQFF
TGCAGTGCGGAATTGAAGCGGGCAGAATACAATGAGCAGTTCTTC
>once|TRBJ2-7|-|TRBV21-1
CASSKGGTGSYEQYF
TGTGCCAGCAGCAAAGGGGGGACAGGCTCCTACGAGCAGTACTTC
>-|TRBJ1-2|-|TRBV20-1
CSARDEQGGGYTF
TGCAGTGCTAGAGATGAGCAGGGTGGTGGCTACACCTTC
>-|TRBJ2-7|TRBD2|TRBV20-1
CSARPSGREQYF
TGCAGTGCTAGACCTAGCGGGAGGGAGCAGTACTTC
>few|TRBJ1-1|-|TRBV27
CASSVWGNTEAFF
TGTGCCAGCAGTGTATGGGGTAACACTGAAGCTTTCTTT
>few|TRBJ2-3|TRBD2|TRBV5-1
CASSAMTSGRVTDTQYF
TGCGCCAGCAGCGCGATGACTAGCGGGAGAGTCACGGATACGCAGTATTTT
>-|TRBJ2-3|-|TRBV5-1
CASSFLTGSAVTQYF
TGCGCCAGCAGTTTCTTGACAGGATCCGCAGTTACGCAGTATTTT
>-|TRBJ1-4|-|TRBV27
CASSLRVATNEKLFF
TGTGCCAGCAGTCTCCGTGTGGCAACTAATGAAAAACTGTTTTTT
>-|TRBJ2-1|TRBD2|TRBV10-3
CAIRASGGYNEQFF
TGTGCCATCAGAGCTAGCGGGGGATACAATGAGCAGTTCTTC
>-|TRBJ2-7|TRBD1|TRBV28
CASSVDRVTSYEQYF
TGTGCCAGCAGCGTCGACAGGGTCACGTCCTACGAGCAGTACTTC
>few|TRBJ2-6|-|TRBV18
CASSPGVSGANVLTF
TGTGCCAGCTCACCAGGGGTCTCTGGGGCCAACGTCCTGACTTTC
>few|TRBJ2-3|-|TRBV20-1
CSAWDTQYF
TGCAGTGCATGGGATACGCAGTATTTT
>few|TRBJ2-3|-|TRBV10-3
CAITRGSTDTQYF
TGTGCCATCACACGGGGTAGCACAGATACGCAGTATTTT
>-|TRBJ1-2|-|TRBV5-6
CASSLQVVLDGYTF
TGTGCCAGCAGCTTGCAGGTAGTTTTGGATGGCTACACCTTC
>-|TRBJ1-6|-|TRBV2
CASSYGTYNSPLHF
TGTGCCAGCTCCTATGGGACTTATAATTCACCCCTCCACTTT
>few|TRBJ2-2|TRBD2|TRBV20-1
CSARTSGGGGELFF
TGCAGTGCTCGGACTAGCGGAGGGGGCGGGGAGCTGTTTTTT
>few|TRBJ2-5|-|TRBV6-5
CASSSLDYFQETQYF
TGTGCCAGCAGTTCCCTGGACTATTTTCAAGAGACCCAGTACTTC
>-|TRBJ2-3|TRBD1|TRBV4-1
CASSQAGTAAQKDTQYF
TGCGCCAGCAGCCAGGCCGGGACAGCCGCTCAGAAAGATACGCAGTATTTT
>few|TRBJ2-7|-|TRBV2
CASSRKDEQYF
TGTGCCAGCAGTAGGAAGGACGAGCAGTACTTC
>-|TRBJ2-1|-|TRBV5-1
CASSLAPCGVSYNEQFF
TGCGCCAGCAGCTTGGCCCCTTGCGGGGTCTCCTACAATGAGCAGTTCTTC
>-|TRBJ1-4|TRBD1|TRBV5-1
CASSLGDRGKTTNEKLFF
TGCGCCAGCAGCTTGGGGGACAGGGGAAAAACAACTAATGAAAAACTGTTTTTT
>few|TRBJ2-5|-|TRBV10-3
CAINAGAGETQYF
TGTGCCATCAACGCGGGGGCGGGGGAGACCCAGTACTTC
>few|TRBJ2-3|-|TRBV5-1
CASSLAVVTDTQYF
TGCGCCAGCAGCTTGGCGGTAGTTACAGATACGCAGTATTTT
>-|TRBJ2-1|TRBD2|TRBV7-2
CASSLGGLAGVSEQFF
TGTGCCAGCAGCTTAGGGGGACTAGCGGGAGTAAGTGAGCAGTTCTTC
>few|TRBJ1-5|TRBD1|TRBV19
CATADRAGGNQPQHF
TGTGCCACCGCTGACAGGGCTGGGGGCAATCAGCCCCAGCATTTT
>few|TRBJ2-3|TRBD1|TRBV12-3/TRBV12-4
CASTLRDRGSTDTQYF
TGTGCCAGCACCCTAAGGGACAGGGGTAGCACAGATACGCAGTATTTT
>-|TRBJ2-1|-|TRBV29-1
CSFGVTSYNEQFF
TGCAGCTTCGGGGTCACATCCTACAATGAGCAGTTCTTC
>-|TRBJ2-5|-|TRBV7-2
CASSHGSRGGETQYF
TGTGCCAGCAGCCATGGGTCCCGTGGGGGCGAGACCCAGTACTTC
>few|TRBJ1-5|-|TRBV15
CATSRDFNQPQHF
TGTGCCACCAGCAGAGATTTCAATCAGCCCCAGCATTTT
>-|TRBJ2-1|TRBD2|TRBV5-1
CASSSRLAGSSEQFF
TGCGCCAGCAGCAGCCGACTAGCAGGAAGTAGTGAGCAGTTCTTC
>-|TRBJ1-1|-|TRBV10-3
CAISEPTVNTEAFF
TGTGCCATCAGTGAGCCAACCGTGAACACTGAAGCTTTCTTT
>-|TRBJ2-5|-|TRBV5-1
CASSFGRGGGETQYF
TGCGCCAGCAGCTTCGGCAGGGGAGGCGGAGAGACCCAGTACTTC
>-|TRBJ2-3|-|TRBV9
CASSSGRGGPDTQYF
TGTGCCAGCAGCTCCGGCCGGGGAGGCCCAGATACGCAGTATTTT
>-|TRBJ2-1|TRBD2|TRBV20-1
CSAPRAGGPDEQFF
TGCAGTGCTCCCCGAGCGGGAGGGCCCGATGAGCAGTTCTTC